The 18 T cell receptor beta chains in this list originate from one sample, sequenced in a study of Graves' ophthalmopathy and Graves' hyperthyroidism (dated by TCRdb to the late 2010s). The sample was run on an Illumina HiSeq 2000. TCR beta CDR3 regions were amplified from RNA transcripts for repertoire sequencing. The first round was an RT-PCR using HTBI primers with the Qiagen OneStep RT-PCR kit, and this first round was followed by a second-round multiplex PCR, then size selection and purification. TCRdb reprocessed the public reads (quality trimming at Q25 with fastp, clone calling with MiXCR) and kept in-frame beta chains. CDR3 protein sequences are deduplicated, and each keeps its most common genes and DNA. Here the sample has fewer than 650,000 distinct CDR3 sequences; 22% occur a single time. The ten most abundant clones make up roughly 6.9% of the sample. The specimen sequenced was peripheral blood. The receptor set was obtained from a woman between 18 and 30 years old with stable Graves' hyperthyroidism. Some clones in this sample may be carry-over from other donors' samples. Donor details come from another sample of the same person, matched by shared clones.

The chain recombines TRBV24-1 with TRBJ2-7; 10 bases line up with TRBD1. Looked up from germline, CDR1 is KGHDR and CDR2 is SFDVKD. This CDR3 is built from 15 residues. J lost 1 base, V lost 2 bases, and 1 base had no gene match. This CDR3 reads CATSDSGQGSYEQYF. Here the CDR3 DNA reads TGTGCCACCAGTGATTCGGGACAGGGGTCCTACGAGCAGTACTTC.

In its sample, this clonotype was seen many times. This rearrangement joins TRBV12-3 or TRBV12-4 to TRBJ1-5, with D unclear. V was clipped by 5 bases and J by 5 bases, with 7 bases between them. CDR3 length: 12 amino acids. CDR3 sequence: CASSPDDQPQHF. The CDR3 coding sequence is TGTGCCAGCAGTCCGGACGATCAGCCCCAGCATTTT.

This clonotype has a count of ten or more. The chain is built from TRBV15 and TRBJ1-5; the D gene is possibly TRBD1 (6 bases). The CDR3 has 15 residues. V was cut by 3 bases and J by 3 bases, with 12 bases left in between. Germline V gene sequence: CDR1 LNHNV, CDR2 YYDKDF (reference sequence). DNA of the CDR3: TGTGCCACCAGCAGCGACGGGACACACAATCAGCCCCAGCATTTT. It is translated as CATSSDGTHNQPQHF.

This clonotype occurred many times. The J gene is TRBJ2-7, the V gene TRBV12-3 or TRBV12-4; D not certain. Trimming left V 7 bases short and J 1 base short, with 17 bases between. CDR3 length: 15 residues. This chain's CDR3 is CASTPDPGNSYEQYF. The CDR3 DNA sequence: TGTGCCAGCACACCCGACCCCGGAAATTCCTACGAGCAGTACTTC.

This chain joins TRBV30 and TRBJ2-2; 9 bases align to TRBD1. The V segment lost 4 bases and the J segment 0 bases; nucleotides outside the gene matches: 12. This CDR3 spans 18 amino acids. Per germline, CDR1 GTSNPN and CDR2 SVGIG (reference sequence). Here the CDR3 DNA reads TGTGCCTGGATGACCGGGACAGGGAAGTTCGCGAACACCGGGGAGCTGTTTTTT. Its protein product is CAWMTGTGKFANTGELFF.

In this sample, this clonotype turned up a few times. This chain connects TRBV5-1 to TRBJ1-2, with D uncertain. Trimming shortened V by 3 bases and J by 4 bases, and 10 bases separated the two germline ends. Germline lookup yields CDR1 SGHRS and CDR2 YFSETQ. This CDR3 comprises 13 residues. The CDR3 DNA reads TGCGCCAGCAGCTCAGGCGGAGCCTATGGCTACACCTTC. It is translated as CASSSGGAYGYTF.

This clonotype was detected many times. The DNA of the CDR3 is TGTGCCAGCACCCCGACGGGAGAGACCACTGAAGCTTTCTTT. Protein: CASTPTGETTEAFF. The chain joins TRBV12-3 or TRBV12-4 to TRBJ1-1; D remains unclear. V was cut by 7 bases and J by 4 bases, with 16 bases left in between. There are 14 residues in the CDR3.

This clonotype was seen at least ten times. The rearrangement links TRBV24-1 to TRBJ1-5, with unresolved D. The germline V and J ends were trimmed by 1 base and 1 base, with 4 bases remaining between them. CDR1 and CDR2 from the germline V gene are KGHDR and SFDVKD. The CDR3 totals 14 residues. The CDR3 spells CATSDLESNQPQHF. CDR3 DNA: TGTGCCACCAGTGATTTAGAGAGCAATCAGCCCCAGCATTTT.

Ten or more counts support this clonotype. The chain is built from TRBV4-1 and TRBJ1-1; D possibly corresponds to TRBD1 (5 bases). V was clipped by 1 base and J by 0 bases, with 9 bases between them. In germline, CDR1 is MGHRA, CDR2 YSYEKL. CDR3 length: 15 amino acids. CDR3 DNA: TGCGCCAGCAGCCAAGGGGGACTCATGAACACTGAAGCTTTCTTT. The encoded protein is CASSQGGLMNTEAFF.

This clonotype occurred many times. The gene calls are TRBV7-6 and TRBJ2-5, with D uncertain. Trimming shortened V by 5 bases and J by 4 bases, and 11 bases separated the two germline ends. The CDR3 totals 13 residues. Germline V lookup: CDR1 SGHVS, CDR2 FNYEAQ. CDR3 nucleotides: TGTGCCAGCAGCCGTAAGCTCAGAGAGACCCAGTACTTC. It translates to CASSRKLRETQYF. The whole variable domain, filled in from reference TRBV7-6 and TRBJ2-5, reads GAGVSQSPRYKVTKRGQDVALRCDPISGHVSLYWYRQALGQGPEFLTYFNYEAQQDKSGLPNDRFSAERPEGSISTLTIQRTEQRDSAMYRCASSRKLRETQYFGPGTRLLVL.

This clonotype was seen repeatedly, ten times or more. The genes are TRBV28 and TRBJ2-7; D gene unclear. This CDR3 has 13 residues. V lost 6 bases and J lost 7, with 16 bases in between. Germline loops: CDR1 MDHEN, CDR2 SYDVKM. In DNA form, the CDR3 reads TGTGCCAGCAGGAGGAGCCCCTGGGGAGAGCAGTACTTC. This encodes CASRRSPWGEQYF. The variable domain in full, completed from reference TRBV28 and TRBJ2-7, reads DVKVTQSSRYLVKRTGEKVFLECVQDMDHENMFWYRQDPGLGLRLIYFSYDVKMKEKGDIPEGYSVSREKKERFSLILESASTNQTSMYLCASRRSPWGEQYFGPGTRLTVT.

This clonotype was observed at least ten times. J is TRBJ1-2 and V is TRBV20-1, with no clear D. Germline loops: CDR1 DFQATT, CDR2 SNEGSKA (reference sequence). This CDR3 is 15 amino acids long. V lost 6 bases to trimming and J lost 3 bases, with 20 bases between them. CDR3 in DNA: TGCAGTGCCCTCAGGCAACAAAAGAGGGACTATGGCTACACCTTC. Residues: CSALRQQKRDYGYTF.

This clonotype was detected many times. This chain connects TRBV28 to TRBJ2-7; TRBD1 aligns across 8 bases. The CDR3 covers 17 residues. The V gene end was trimmed by 3 bases and the J gene end by 0 bases; junction bases not matched to a gene: 10. Germline V gene sequence: CDR1 MDHEN, CDR2 SYDVKM. DNA of the CDR3: TGTGCCAGCAGTTTCCCACGCCGGGACAGGACCTCCTACGAGCAGTACTTC. Encoded protein: CASSFPRRDRTSYEQYF.

The V and J genes are TRBV19 and TRBJ1-1; tentative D call: TRBD1 (5 bases). From germline, CDR1 is LNHDA and CDR2 SQIVND (reference sequence). The CDR3 loop spans 15 amino acids. The germline V and J ends were trimmed by 0 bases and 1 base, with 9 bases remaining between them. The CDR3 DNA reads as TGTGCCAGTAGTATAGATCACGGGACGAACACTGAAGCTTTCTTT. Its protein is CASSIDHGTNTEAFF.

Ten or more counts support this clonotype. This sequence joins TRBV29-1 and TRBJ2-7; D is possibly TRBD2 (5 bases). There are 13 residues in the CDR3. Germline-derived CDR1 and CDR2 are SQVTM and ANQGSEA. The germline V and J ends were trimmed by 3 bases and 3 bases, with 12 bases remaining between them. The CDR3 DNA sequence: TGCAGCGTTGAGGCGGGCGCGGGCTACGAGCAGTACTTC. It encodes CSVEAGAGYEQYF.

The rearrangement joins TRBV28 to TRBJ1-2, with a tentative D call TRBD1 (6 bases). CDR1 is MDHEN, CDR2 SYDVKM, per germline. V was cut by 2 bases and J by 3 bases, with 16 bases left in between. CDR3 size: 16 residues. The CDR3 region is CASSLLGNRDDYGYTF. CDR3 coding DNA: TGTGCCAGCAGTTTACTAGGGAACAGGGATGACTATGGCTACACCTTC.

This clonotype was seen many times. The chain recombines TRBV7-9 with TRBJ1-2, with a tentative D call TRBD1 (5 bases). Trimming removed 6 bases from V and 5 bases from J, with 13 bases in between. Germline CDR1 SEHNR, CDR2 FQNEAQ (reference sequence). This CDR3 spans 13 amino acids. Here the CDR3 reads CASSFRGSYGYTF. The CDR3 nucleotides read TGTGCCAGCAGTTTCCGGGGGAGTTATGGCTACACCTTC.

In its sample, this clonotype was seen many times. The V gene is TRBV7-2, the J gene TRBJ1-2, with D unclear. With 2 bases removed from V and 8 bases from J, the gap between germline ends came to 15 bases. This CDR3 is 14 amino acids long. Germline loops: CDR1 SGHTA, CDR2 FQGNSA. Here the CDR3 DNA reads TGTGCCAGCAGCTTACGGTCCTCCTGGGGAGGCTACACCTTC. Its translation is CASSLRSSWGGYTF.